Reported below is one T cell receptor beta chain. The CDR3 spans 15 residues. The V gene end was trimmed by 9 bases and the J gene end by 2 bases; junction bases not matched to a gene: 12. Germline V gene sequence: CDR1 SNHLY, CDR2 FYNNEI. PCR employed 60 Vbeta and 13 Jbeta primers. This table comes from immunoSEQ multiplex PCR, and its TCRdb copy is limited to in-frame clones, with some not included. The data contain approximately 83,000 clones, around 80% of them singletons. The data derive from a study of cytomegalovirus exposure and HLA in healthy donors. Input material: PBMCs. The V gene is TRBV2, the J gene TRBJ2-7; TRBD1 matches 8 bases. This sequence originates from a man aged 18 to 29 in good health and CMV-seronegative. CDR3 nucleotide sequence: TGTGCCAGTCCCGACACGGACAGGGCTACCTACGAGCAGTACTTC. This translates into CASPDTDRATYEQYF. The whole variable domain, filled in from reference TRBV2 and TRBJ2-7, reads EPEVTQTPSHQVTQMGQEVILRCVPISNHLYFYWYRQILGQKVEFLVSFYNNEISEKSEIFDDQFSVERPDGSNFTLKIRSTKLEDSAMYFCASPDTDRATYEQYFGPGTRLTVT.